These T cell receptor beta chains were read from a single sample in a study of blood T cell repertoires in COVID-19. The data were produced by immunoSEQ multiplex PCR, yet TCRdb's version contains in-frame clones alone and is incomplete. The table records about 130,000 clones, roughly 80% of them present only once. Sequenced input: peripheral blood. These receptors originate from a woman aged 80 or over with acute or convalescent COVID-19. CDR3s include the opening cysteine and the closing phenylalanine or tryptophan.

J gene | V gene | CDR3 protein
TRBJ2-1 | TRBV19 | CASSIVGLAGYNEQFF
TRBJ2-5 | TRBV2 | CASRGLGLAEETQYF
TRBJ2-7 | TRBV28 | CASSPHSRGYEQYF
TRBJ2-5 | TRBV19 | CASSQGLAGGSVETQYF
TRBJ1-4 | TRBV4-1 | CASSPQDRGTTNEKLFF
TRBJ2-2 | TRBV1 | CTSSQTTQGAGVNTGELFF
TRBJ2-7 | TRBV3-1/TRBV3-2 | CASSHRPGQGGNQSYEQYF
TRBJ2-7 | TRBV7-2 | CASSQGGLSSYEQYF
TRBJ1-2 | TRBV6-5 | CASSPDRGLGGGYTF
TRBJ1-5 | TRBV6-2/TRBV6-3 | CASNPPQGGGQPQHF
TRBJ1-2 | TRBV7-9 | CASSLTGQFNGYTF
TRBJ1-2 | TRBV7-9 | CASITKSGGVYGYTF
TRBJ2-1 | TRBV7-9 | CASSRRQGGEQFF
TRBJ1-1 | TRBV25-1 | CASSATTGNTEAFF
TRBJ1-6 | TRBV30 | CAWSATGGTYNSPLHF
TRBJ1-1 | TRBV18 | CASSPNPGLNTEAFF
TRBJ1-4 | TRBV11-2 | CASSLMGQGNEKLFF
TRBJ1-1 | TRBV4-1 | CASSQTTGSKTEAFF
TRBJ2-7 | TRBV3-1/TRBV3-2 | CASSQGTRREQYF
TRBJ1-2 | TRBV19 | CASSLPVGRDWGYGYTF
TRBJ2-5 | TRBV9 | CASSGGLAGGETQYF
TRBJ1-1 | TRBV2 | CASREAPWESTEAFF
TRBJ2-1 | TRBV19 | CASMSAGGASYNEQFF
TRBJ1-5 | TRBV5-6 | CASSLYRGGGNQPQHF
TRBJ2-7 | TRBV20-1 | CSASTLAGVYEQYF
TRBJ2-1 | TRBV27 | CASSLTTENEQFF
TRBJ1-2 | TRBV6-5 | CASSSTGTGRIYGYTF
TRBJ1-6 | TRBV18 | CASSPTKGGDSPLHF
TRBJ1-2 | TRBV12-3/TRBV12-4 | CASSFPTGGYTF
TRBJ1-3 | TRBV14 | CASSRTLGDSGNTIYF
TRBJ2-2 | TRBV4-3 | CASSQGGTGATGELFF
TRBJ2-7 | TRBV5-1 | CASSLGAGADEQYF